The next 19 T cell receptor beta chains were all read from a single sample in a study of beta chain features in type 1 diabetes. Of the isolated RNA, all was reverse transcribed, and so the sequenced material was expressed TCRB transcripts. The data were produced by immunoSEQ multiplex PCR, yet TCRdb's version contains in-frame clones alone and is incomplete. The table includes around 130,000 clones, around 9% detected once. Notes on the study in general: Type 1 diabetes patients showed a moderate but significant shortening of TCRB CDR3s in all four CD4+ subsets.

For these TCRs, the target antigens are not known. What was sequenced was central memory CD4+ T cells from blood. Source of these receptors: a man younger than 45 with type 1 diabetes.

The rearrangement uses TRBV11-2 and TRBJ2-7; D perhaps matches TRBD2 (7 bases). Trimming shortened V by 2 bases and J by 7 bases, and 15 bases separated the two germline ends. This CDR3 has 14 residues. From germline, CDR1 is SGHAT and CDR2 FQNNGV. The DNA for the CDR3 is TGTGCCAGCAGCTTACTGGGGGGGGCGAGGGAGCAGTACTTC. Translated: CASSLLGGAREQYF. Using reference TRBV11-2 and TRBJ2-7 for the parts outside the CDR3, the full variable domain is EAGVAQSPRYKIIEKRQSVAFWCNPISGHATLYWYQQILGQGPKLLIQFQNNGVVDDSQLPKDRFSAERLKGVDSTLKIQPAKLEDSAVYLCASSLLGGAREQYFGPGTRLTVT.

The rearrangement joins TRBV7-2 to TRBJ2-7, with 7 bases matching TRBD2. This CDR3 has 15 residues. Germline V gives CDR1 SGHTA, CDR2 FQGNSA. Trimming cost V 1 base and J 0 bases; bases outside gene matches: 3. In DNA, the CDR3 is TGTGCCAGCAGCTTAGGGGGGGGTAGCTCCTACGAGCAGTACTTC. The encoded protein is CASSLGGGSSYEQYF.

This clone was found a few times. Other DNA sequences in the same sample also yield this CDR3. This chain joins TRBV9 and TRBJ2-5; possible D gene TRBD2, 5 bases. Trimming stripped 0 bases from V and 2 bases from J, with 11 bases between. The germline V gene has CDR1 SGDLS and CDR2 YYNGEE. The CDR3 is made up of 15 amino acids. The DNA for the CDR3 is TGTGCCAGCAGCGTAGGCCGGGAAAGGCAAGAGACCCAGTACTTC. This translates into CASSVGRERQETQYF.

A few counts support this clone. This chain connects TRBV7-3 to TRBJ2-1; TRBD2 matches at 7 bases. CDR3 length: 15 amino acids. Unmatched junction bases numbered 7, after V lost 5 bases and J lost 3 bases. Looked up from germline, CDR1 is SGHTA and CDR2 is FQGTGA. The CDR3 reads CASSPRPGGYNEQFF. CDR3 bases: TGTGCCAGCAGCCCCCGGCCGGGGGGCTACAATGAGCAGTTCTTC.

This sequence joins TRBV2 and TRBJ1-5; D is uncertain. The CDR3 extends over 14 amino acids. The V gene's germline CDR1 is SNHLY and CDR2 FYNNEI. V was trimmed by 5 bases and J by 3 bases, leaving 11 bases between them. This CDR3 is CASSTTAVNQPQHF. The CDR3, as DNA: TGTGCCAGCAGTACTACGGCCGTCAATCAGCCCCAGCATTTT.

The table lists this clone with a few counts. Different DNA sequences within this sample yield the same CDR3. The rearrangement links TRBV30 to TRBJ2-5, with 7 bases aligning to TRBD2. V trimming: 0 bases; J trimming: 5 bases; junction bases outside the gene matches: 0. Germline V lookup: CDR1 GTSNPN, CDR2 SVGIG (reference sequence). This CDR3 region has 12 residues. CDR3 protein: CAWSVLAETQYF. CDR3 coding DNA: TGTGCCTGGAGTGTACTAGCGGAGACCCAGTACTTC.

Ten or more counts support this clone. The genes are TRBV6-6 and TRBJ2-7, with a tentative D call TRBD1 (5 bases). Looked up from germline, CDR1 is MNHNY and CDR2 is SVGAGI (reference sequence). The V end was cut by 0 bases, the J end by 2 bases, with 8 bases between. The CDR3 has 14 amino acids. The CDR3 region is CASSYSQGTYEQYF. The CDR3 DNA reads TGTGCCAGCAGTTACTCCCAGGGAACCTACGAGCAGTACTTC.

There are a few counts of this clone. V gene TRBV7-9 combines with J gene TRBJ1-6; possible D gene TRBD1, 5 bases. V was shortened by 4 bases and J by 6 bases, with 7 bases between the two germline ends. CDR1 SEHNR and CDR2 FQNEAQ come from the germline V gene (reference sequence). The CDR3 has 13 residues. CDR3 sequence (DNA): TGTGCCAGCAGCTCCCAGGGTAATTCACCCCTCCACTTT. Its translation: CASSSQGNSPLHF.

The table lists this clone with a few counts. The rearrangement uses TRBV5-1 and TRBJ2-5; 9 nucleotides align to TRBD1. The CDR3 length is 13 residues. CDR1 is SGHRS and CDR2 is YFSETQ in the germline V gene. Trimming cost V 4 bases and J 3 bases; bases outside gene matches: 1. In nucleotides, the CDR3 is TGCGCCAGCAGCAGGACAGGGGAAGAGACCCAGTACTTC. Amino acids: CASSRTGEETQYF. The full variable domain, its missing parts supplied by reference TRBV5-1 and TRBJ2-5, is KAGVTQTPRYLIKTRGQQVTLSCSPISGHRSVSWYQQTPGQGLQFLFEYFSETQRNKGNFPGRFSGRQFSNSRSEMNVSTLELGDSALYLCASSRTGEETQYFGPGTRLLVL.

This clone has just a few counts. The chain links TRBV5-1 to TRBJ2-7; 8 positions agree with TRBD1. The CDR3 is 14 residues long. Unmatched junction bases numbered 6, after V lost 4 bases and J lost 3 bases. Germline CDR1 is SGHRS and CDR2 is YFSETQ. The CDR3 region has the DNA TGCGCCAGCAGCACCCCGGGACAGGACTACGAGCAGTACTTC. This gives the protein CASSTPGQDYEQYF.

V and J are TRBV5-1 and TRBJ2-1; 9 bases align to TRBD2. CDR1 SGHRS and CDR2 YFSETQ come from the germline V gene. V shed 4 bases and J 10 bases; nucleotides not matched to a gene: 15. The CDR3 runs 16 residues. CDR3 bases: TGCGCCAGCAGCGAAGGACTAGCGCTAAAGGTAGGGGAGCAGTTCTTC. It yields the protein CASSEGLALKVGEQFF.

The chain joins TRBV4-2 to TRBJ2-4; 7 bases align to TRBD1. The V segment lost 0 bases and the J segment 5 bases; nucleotides outside the gene matches: 4. CDR1 and CDR2 (germline): LGHNA, YNFKEQ. The CDR3 loop spans 15 amino acids. DNA for the CDR3: TGTGCCAGCAGCCAAGATAGACAGGGAGAAAACATTCAGTACTTC. Amino acids: CASSQDRQGENIQYF.

This clone turned up a few times. The V and J genes are TRBV9 and TRBJ2-7; TRBD1 matches at 8 bases. Germline CDR1 and CDR2: SGDLS and YYNGEE. The CDR3 length is 16 residues. V lost 0 bases to trimming and J lost 4 bases; unmatched junction nucleotides: 9. The DNA for the CDR3 is TGTGCCAGCAGCGTAGGTGGGACCAGGGGGCAGTACGAGCAGTACTTC. This translates into CASSVGGTRGQYEQYF.

The sample holds a few counts of this clone. The V call is TRBV11-2, the J call TRBJ1-1; weak D call: TRBD1 (6 bases). The CDR3 runs to 13 residues. Germline values: CDR1 SGHAT, CDR2 FQNNGV. V lost 0 bases, J lost 11 bases, and 13 bases lay in between. The CDR3 DNA reads TGTGCCAGCAGCTTAGACCAGGGGCGCGGGGCTTTCTTT. It encodes CASSLDQGRGAFF.

The V gene is TRBV19, the J gene TRBJ2-1, with 10 bases that match TRBD2. There are 18 residues in the CDR3. CDR1 is LNHDA and CDR2 is SQIVND in the germline V gene (reference sequence). The ends lost 6 bases at V and 4 bases at J; junction bases unmatched: 15. The CDR3 sequence: CASRSGGAYGATYNEQFF. CDR3 in DNA: TGTGCCAGTAGGAGCGGGGGGGCCTATGGTGCCACATACAATGAGCAGTTCTTC.

The chain combines TRBV19 with TRBJ2-2, with 8 bases aligning to TRBD1. Per the germline V gene, CDR1 is LNHDA and CDR2 is SQIVND (reference sequence). V shed 6 bases and J 4 bases; nucleotides not matched to a gene: 4. This CDR3 spans 14 amino acids. The CDR3 reads CASRTGAGTGELFF. CDR3 sequence (DNA): TGTGCCAGTAGGACAGGGGCCGGCACCGGGGAGCTGTTTTTT.

This sequence joins TRBV7-3 and TRBJ1-2; a weak D match, TRBD1 (5 bases). The CDR3 covers 15 residues. In germline, CDR1 is SGHTA, CDR2 FQGTGA. V gave up 5 bases and J gave up 4 bases, with 17 bases separating them. The CDR3, as DNA: TGTGCCAGCAGCCCCCAGGTTGGGGGGAGCTATGGCTACACCTTC. Translating it yields CASSPQVGGSYGYTF.

This clone came up a few times. V gene TRBV5-5 combines with J gene TRBJ1-4, with D unclear. CDR3 length: 13 amino acids. The germline gives CDR1 SGHKS, CDR2 YYEKEE (reference sequence). Trimming stripped 0 bases from V and 6 bases from J, with 6 bases between. CDR3 sequence: CASSLDADEKLFF. Here the CDR3 DNA reads TGTGCCAGCAGCTTGGACGCGGATGAAAAACTGTTTTTT.

This sequence joins TRBV5-8 and TRBJ1-5; no clear D. Germline V gene sequence: CDR1 SGHTS, CDR2 YDEGEE. The CDR3 sequence is 15 residues long. Trimming left V 4 bases short and J 2 bases short, with 13 bases between. CDR3 sequence (DNA): TGTGCCAGCAGCGAAGGAAAGCAGGGCAATCAGCCCCAGCATTTT. Its translation: CASSEGKQGNQPQHF.